These T cell receptor beta chains were read from a single sample in a study of blood T cell repertoires in COVID-19. The data were produced by immunoSEQ multiplex PCR, yet TCRdb's version contains in-frame clones alone and is incomplete. The profile shows just over 60,000 clones, under 85% of them singletons. Sequencing was done on a sample of peripheral blood. These receptors all stem from a woman older than 75 with active or convalescent COVID-19. The CDR3 runs from the conserved cysteine through the conserved F or W. The order of the fields is CDR3 DNA, CDR3 protein, V gene, clone size, J gene, D gene. D genes are given only for firm matches. Clone size is shown for a subset of rows, as once, few, many or a class of expanded clone.

CDR3 DNA: TGTGCCAGCAGCGACAGGGGGCTTAGAAACACCATATATTTT; CDR3 protein: CASSDRGLRNTIYF; V gene: TRBV6-5; clone size: NA; J gene: TRBJ1-3; D gene: TRBD1
CDR3 DNA: TGTGCCAGCAGCTTGGCGGGGGGCAATCAGCCCCAGCATTTT; CDR3 protein: CASSLAGGNQPQHF; V gene: TRBV5-4; clone size: NA; J gene: TRBJ1-5; D gene: NA
CDR3 DNA: TGTGCCAGCAGTTACAGGGGGAACACTGAAGCTTTCTTT; CDR3 protein: CASSYRGNTEAFF; V gene: TRBV6-5; clone size: NA; J gene: TRBJ1-1; D gene: NA
CDR3 DNA: TGTGCCAGCTCACCGTCACAGGAACTTGAAGCTTTCTTT; CDR3 protein: CASSPSQELEAFF; V gene: TRBV18; clone size: NA; J gene: TRBJ1-1; D gene: NA
CDR3 DNA: TGTGCCAGCAGGCCACGGGGGGATCAAGAGACCCAGTACTTC; CDR3 protein: CASRPRGDQETQYF; V gene: TRBV6-6; clone size: NA; J gene: TRBJ2-5; D gene: TRBD2
CDR3 DNA: TGTGCCAGCAGTCCGAACCTCAGCAGGGGGATGAACACTGAAGCTTTCTTT; CDR3 protein: CASSPNLSRGMNTEAFF; V gene: TRBV6-2/TRBV6-3; clone size: once; J gene: TRBJ1-1; D gene: TRBD1
CDR3 DNA: TGCGCCAGCAGTCAATTGGGACAGGGGGCGCAGGGCGGGGAGCTGTTTTTT; CDR3 protein: CASSQLGQGAQGGELFF; V gene: TRBV23-1; clone size: NA; J gene: TRBJ2-2; D gene: TRBD1
CDR3 DNA: TGCGCCAGCAGCTTGCTCTGGAACACTGAAGCTTTCTTT; CDR3 protein: CASSLLWNTEAFF; V gene: TRBV5-1; clone size: NA; J gene: TRBJ1-1; D gene: NA
CDR3 DNA: TGCGCCAGCAGCTTGGAGTCAGGCCATGGCTACACCTTC; CDR3 protein: CASSLESGHGYTF; V gene: TRBV5-1; clone size: NA; J gene: TRBJ1-2; D gene: NA
CDR3 DNA: TGTGCCAGCAGCCCAAACTACAGGGAGAACACTGAAGCTTTCTTT; CDR3 protein: CASSPNYRENTEAFF; V gene: TRBV3-1/TRBV3-2; clone size: once; J gene: TRBJ1-1; D gene: NA
CDR3 DNA: TGTGCCAGCAGCTCCCGCGGAGGGACTAGCGGCACCGAGGAGCTGTTTTTT; CDR3 protein: CASSSRGGTSGTEELFF; V gene: TRBV7-3; clone size: NA; J gene: TRBJ2-2; D gene: TRBD2
CDR3 DNA: TGTGCCAGCAGGCCTCCGGGGGGAGAGGGCAATCAGCCCCAGCATTTT; CDR3 protein: CASRPPGGEGNQPQHF; V gene: TRBV28; clone size: few; J gene: TRBJ1-5; D gene: NA
CDR3 DNA: TGCGCCAGCAGTGAGGCAGGGGGGGAAAAACTGTTTTTT; CDR3 protein: CASSEAGGEKLFF; V gene: TRBV10-1; clone size: NA; J gene: TRBJ1-4; D gene: TRBD1
CDR3 DNA: TGTGCTAGTGGCCCCCGACAGTTCCAAGAGACCCAGTACTTC; CDR3 protein: CASGPRQFQETQYF; V gene: TRBV12-5; clone size: once; J gene: TRBJ2-5; D gene: NA
CDR3 DNA: TGCAGCGTGGCGGGGACTAGCGGGCAGGAGACCCAGTACTTC; CDR3 protein: CSVAGTSGQETQYF; V gene: TRBV29-1; clone size: NA; J gene: TRBJ2-5; D gene: TRBD2
CDR3 DNA: TGCGCCAGCAGCTTCGAAGAGCGGGGAACAGATACGCAGTATTTT; CDR3 protein: CASSFEERGTDTQYF; V gene: TRBV5-1; clone size: NA; J gene: TRBJ2-3; D gene: TRBD2
CDR3 DNA: TGTGCCAGTAGTTCAGGGGGCGTCAGCAATCAGCCCCAGCATTTT; CDR3 protein: CASSSGGVSNQPQHF; V gene: TRBV19; clone size: NA; J gene: TRBJ1-5; D gene: TRBD1
CDR3 DNA: TGTGCCAGCAGCTTAGGGGGAAATTCCGGACAAGACTACGAGCAGTACTTC; CDR3 protein: CASSLGGNSGQDYEQYF; V gene: TRBV11-3; clone size: NA; J gene: TRBJ2-7; D gene: NA
CDR3 DNA: TGTGCCAGTAGTATAGATCGTAACTATGGCTACACCTTC; CDR3 protein: CASSIDRNYGYTF; V gene: TRBV19; clone size: once; J gene: TRBJ1-2; D gene: NA
CDR3 DNA: TGTGCCTGGAGTGTACTACGGTCGACAGGCTCCTACAATGAGCAGTTCTTC; CDR3 protein: CAWSVLRSTGSYNEQFF; V gene: TRBV30; clone size: NA; J gene: TRBJ2-1; D gene: NA
CDR3 DNA: TGTGCCAGCAGCGTAGGTCACAGTGAGAACACCGGGGAGCTGTTTTTT; CDR3 protein: CASSVGHSENTGELFF; V gene: TRBV9; clone size: once; J gene: TRBJ2-2; D gene: NA
CDR3 DNA: TGTGCCAGCAGCGCCGGGACAGTCTACTCCTACGAGCAGTACTTC; CDR3 protein: CASSAGTVYSYEQYF; V gene: TRBV9; clone size: NA; J gene: TRBJ2-7; D gene: TRBD1
CDR3 DNA: TGTGCCAGCAGCCCGGGGACAGGGGAGAGCGATGAGCAGTTCTTC; CDR3 protein: CASSPGTGESDEQFF; V gene: TRBV11-3; clone size: NA; J gene: TRBJ2-1; D gene: TRBD1
CDR3 DNA: TGCGCCAGCAGCCCGACAGGACCGATGAACACTGAAGCTTTCTTT; CDR3 protein: CASSPTGPMNTEAFF; V gene: TRBV5-1; clone size: NA; J gene: TRBJ1-1; D gene: NA
CDR3 DNA: TGTGCCAGCAGTACGGGTGAGACCCAGTACTTC; CDR3 protein: CASSTGETQYF; V gene: TRBV6-6; clone size: NA; J gene: TRBJ2-5; D gene: NA
CDR3 DNA: TGTGCCAGCAGCTTGGATCAGGGGGCATACGGCACTGAAGCTTTCTTT; CDR3 protein: CASSLDQGAYGTEAFF; V gene: TRBV5-6; clone size: NA; J gene: TRBJ1-1; D gene: TRBD1
CDR3 DNA: TGTGCCAGCAGCTTGGAAGGACACCCTGCTGAAGCTTTCTTT; CDR3 protein: CASSLEGHPAEAFF; V gene: TRBV5-4; clone size: NA; J gene: TRBJ1-1; D gene: NA
CDR3 DNA: TGCGCCAGCAGCGTAACAGGGGGCGACGAAAAACTGTTTTTT; CDR3 protein: CASSVTGGDEKLFF; V gene: TRBV5-1; clone size: NA; J gene: TRBJ1-4; D gene: TRBD1